What follows are 30 T cell receptor beta chains derived from one specimen sequenced in a study of regulatory T cells in long-lasting Graves disease. In building TCR beta libraries, iRepertoire HTBI primers were used together with Arm-PCR of CDR3 regions. TCRdb itself ran the multiplex PCR reads through MiXCR, one entry per CDR3 protein. The sample shows 440,000 or so distinct CDR3 sequences, more than 12% of them seen only once. Regarding time point: newly diagnosed GD, antithyroid drugs for less than 3 months. The TCR library was made from RNA extracted from PBMCs. These data were likewise used in another study, on T cells in Graves' hyperthyroidism and ophthalmopathy.

Here the sequenced sample was peripheral blood mononuclear cells (PBMCs), taken at new diagnosis, from a patient treated with antithyroid drugs. The receptors come from a woman aged 25 to 45 with Graves disease.

This clonotype was counted ten times or more. The genes are TRBV12-3 or TRBV12-4 and TRBJ2-7; maybe TRBD2 (6 bases). The V end was cut by 3 bases, the J end by 6 bases, with 9 bases between. The length of the CDR3 is 12 residues. DNA of the CDR3: TGTGCCAGCAGTTTCGGAGGGCGCGAGCAGTACTTC. Its translation is CASSFGGREQYF.

The sample holds many counts of this clonotype. V is TRBV2 and J is TRBJ2-1; the D call may be TRBD1 or TRBD2 (6 bases each). From germline, CDR1 is SNHLY and CDR2 FYNNEI. V shed 6 bases and J shed 10 bases, with 19 bases lying between them. This CDR3 contains 14 residues. CDR3 DNA sequence: TGTGCCAGCAGCGATGGGACATACGGGAGCGAGCAGTTCTTC. It encodes CASSDGTYGSEQFF.

This clonotype has a handful of counts. The V gene is TRBV5-1, the J gene TRBJ2-7, with D perhaps TRBD2 (6 bases). The CDR3 has 15 amino acids. Deletions cut 4 bases from V and 6 bases from J, with 20 bases between. CDR1 and CDR2 (germline): SGHRS, YFSETQ. This CDR3 reads CASSPTRDSPGEQYF. Here the CDR3 DNA reads TGCGCCAGCAGCCCAACCCGGGACTCCCCTGGCGAGCAGTACTTC.

V usage is TRBV5-1 and J usage is TRBJ2-2; maybe TRBD2 (6 bases). This CDR3 contains 16 residues. V was pared by 3 bases and J by 2 bases, with 14 bases between. The V gene's germline CDR1 is SGHRS and CDR2 YFSETQ. The chain's CDR3 is CASSSGLEPNTGELFF. The CDR3 DNA sequence: TGCGCCAGCAGCTCGGGACTTGAACCAAACACCGGGGAGCTGTTTTTT.

This clonotype was counted many times. This rearrangement joins TRBV7-2 to TRBJ1-4; maybe TRBD1 (5 bases). Trimming took 1 base from V and 3 from J, leaving 12 bases between them. Germline V gene sequence: CDR1 SGHTA, CDR2 FQGNSA. The CDR3 is made up of 16 amino acids. The CDR3 is CASSLGAGRSNEKLFF. CDR3 in DNA: TGTGCCAGCAGCTTAGGCGCGGGGCGGTCTAATGAAAAACTGTTTTTT.

This clonotype was picked up many times. The chain carries TRBV7-9 and TRBJ1-5, with 10 bases fitting TRBD1. This CDR3 spans 15 amino acids. V gave up 5 bases and J gave up 4 bases; unmatched junction bases: 5. Germline values: CDR1 SEHNR, CDR2 FQNEAQ (reference sequence). This CDR3 reads CASSPGTGENQPQHF. Written as DNA, the CDR3 is TGTGCCAGCAGCCCCGGGACAGGGGAAAATCAGCCCCAGCATTTT.

This clonotype appeared many times. The V gene is TRBV5-1, the J gene TRBJ1-1, with D possibly being TRBD1 (6 bases). The CDR3 has 18 amino acids. V was trimmed by 2 bases and J by 0 bases, leaving 20 bases between them. CDR1 is SGHRS, CDR2 YFSETQ, per germline. CDR3 nucleotides: TGCGCCAGCAGCTTATATATCCCAGGGGACGTAATGAACACTGAAGCTTTCTTT. This gives the protein CASSLYIPGDVMNTEAFF.

This clonotype was detected many times. The chain couples TRBV28 to TRBJ2-7; 7 bases are a match to TRBD2. CDR3 size: 16 residues. With 5 bases clipped from V and 1 base from J, the junction kept 11 bases outside the gene matches. Germline CDR1 MDHEN, CDR2 SYDVKM. CDR3 region: CASSGRGGEASYEQYF. The DNA of the CDR3 is TGTGCCAGCAGTGGCCGTGGGGGGGAGGCGTCCTACGAGCAGTACTTC. Complete variable domain (other parts from reference TRBV28 and TRBJ2-7): DVKVTQSSRYLVKRTGEKVFLECVQDMDHENMFWYRQDPGLGLRLIYFSYDVKMKEKGDIPEGYSVSREKKERFSLILESASTNQTSMYLCASSGRGGEASYEQYFGPGTRLTVT.

As concerns this clonotype: A junction boundary mismatches the germline segment, possibly from a read error. This chain joins TRBV2 and TRBJ1-1; D remains unclear. The CDR3 covers 12 residues. CDR1 and CDR2 from the germline V gene are SNHLY and FYNNEI. CDR3 in amino acids: CASREDSAKAFF. CDR3 nucleotide sequence: TGTGCCAGCAGGGAAGACTCAGCTAAAGCTTTCTTT.

This clonotype came up once. The rearrangement links TRBV12-3 or TRBV12-4 to TRBJ2-5, with 7 bases fitting TRBD1. The J call is doubtful: the DNA matches TRBJ2-1 better. The CDR3 is 11 amino acids. The DNA of the CDR3 is TGTGCCAGCAGGGACAGGCATGAGCAGTTCTTC. This codes for CASRDRHEQFF.

The rearrangement links TRBV2 to TRBJ2-4; 7 bases are shared with TRBD2. CDR1 is SNHLY, CDR2 FYNNEI, per germline. Losses at the gene ends were 10 bases for V and 5 bases for J; bases not matched to a gene: 8. The CDR3 spans 13 residues. CDR3 protein: CAKRVSGQNIQYF. For the CDR3, the DNA is TGTGCCAAACGGGTTAGCGGGCAAAACATTCAGTACTTC.

This clonotype showed up just a few times. The gene calls are TRBV12-3 or TRBV12-4 and TRBJ2-7, with a weak D call TRBD2 (5 bases). The CDR3 is made up of 12 amino acids. With 5 bases removed from V and 6 bases from J, the gap between germline ends came to 11 bases. The CDR3 sequence: CASSLDSIEQYF. The DNA of the CDR3 is TGTGCCAGCAGTCTGGACTCCATCGAGCAGTACTTC.

Ten or more counts support this clonotype. This chain joins TRBV15 and TRBJ2-1; 7 bases match TRBD2. Germline loops: CDR1 LNHNV, CDR2 YYDKDF (reference sequence). J gave up 15 bases and V 2 bases, and 16 bases lay outside the gene matches. The length of the CDR3 is 15 residues. The CDR3 sequence: CATSRHRGLEASRFF. CDR3 in DNA: TGTGCCACCAGCAGACACCGTGGACTAGAGGCCTCCCGGTTCTTC.

V is TRBV7-9 and J is TRBJ2-7; 13 bases line up with TRBD2. CDR1 and CDR2 (germline): SEHNR, FQNEAQ (reference sequence). The CDR3 runs to 15 residues. V was pared by 5 bases and J by 5 bases, with 6 bases of the junction left unmatched. In DNA form, the CDR3 reads TGTGCCAGCAGCCGGACTAGCGGGAGCCTCAACGAGCAGTACTTC. Its translation: CASSRTSGSLNEQYF.

This clonotype was seen at least ten times. CDR3 DNA sequence: TGTGCCAGCATTACCACACGGAACACTGAAGCTTTCTTT. Translation gives CASITTRNTEAFF. J is TRBJ1-1 and V is TRBV2, with D hard to call. The CDR3 spans 13 residues. V was shortened by 7 bases and J by 1 base, with 10 bases between the two germline ends. In germline, CDR1 is SNHLY, CDR2 FYNNEI.

The chain is built from TRBV20-1 and TRBJ2-7; 11 positions agree with TRBD2. The CDR3 is made up of 15 amino acids. With V trimmed by 3 bases and J by 3 bases, 7 bases remained unmatched. Germline V CDR1 and CDR2: DFQATT, SNEGSKA (reference sequence). CDR3: CSARIGTSGFYEQYF. CDR3 DNA: TGCAGTGCTAGGATAGGGACTAGCGGATTCTACGAGCAGTACTTC.

At least ten counts were recorded for this clonotype. V gene TRBV30 combines with J gene TRBJ2-1; 7 nucleotides agree with TRBD2. CDR1 and CDR2 (germline): GTSNPN, SVGIG (reference sequence). CDR3 length: 17 amino acids. Losses at the gene ends were 1 base for V and 9 bases for J; bases not matched to a gene: 18. The DNA for the CDR3 is TGTGCCTGGAGTGGGGTGACGGGGGGACTAATCGTATCTGAGCAGTTCTTC. Amino acids: CAWSGVTGGLIVSEQFF.

This clonotype has at least ten counts. The V gene is TRBV3-1, the J gene TRBJ2-7; D call uncertain. Trimming shortened V by 8 bases and J by 3 bases, and 8 bases separated the two germline ends. The germline V gene encodes CDR1 LGHDT and CDR2 YNNKEL (reference sequence). The CDR3 has 11 amino acids. The CDR3 here is CASAGSYEQYF. The DNA of the CDR3 is TGTGCCAGCGCAGGAAGCTACGAGCAGTACTTC.

This clonotype showed up many times. One end of the junction is discordant with germline, which a read error may explain. The chain is built from TRBV4-1 and TRBJ1-5; D remains ambiguous. Germline V lookup: CDR1 MGHRA, CDR2 YSYEKL. CDR3 size: 12 residues. CDR3 in amino acids: CASSQVGQPQHF. The CDR3 DNA reads TGTGCCAGCAGCCAAGTCGGCCAGCCCCAGCATTTT.

The chain is built from TRBV7-8 and TRBJ1-5, with D perhaps matching TRBD1 (6 bases). The CDR3 extends over 14 amino acids. V lost 1 base to trimming and J lost 9 bases, with 13 bases between them. The V gene's germline CDR1 is SGHVS and CDR2 FQNEAQ. CDR3 sequence: CASSLGGAGRPQHF. CDR3 nucleotides: TGTGCCAGCAGCTTAGGGGGGGCAGGGCGGCCCCAGCATTTT.

A remark on this clonotype: Possible read error: a much larger clone is one base away. The rearrangement joins TRBV7-8 to TRBJ1-1; 11 positions match TRBD1. CDR3 length: 18 amino acids. Per germline, CDR1 SGHVS and CDR2 FQNEAQ. The CDR3 DNA reads TGCGCCAGCAGCCAACGACCACACCGGGACAGGGGGGACACTGAAGCTCTCTTT. Translation gives CASSQRPHRDRGDTEALF.

This clonotype showed up many times. This chain connects TRBV20-1 to TRBJ2-3; D possibly uses TRBD1 or TRBD2 (5 bases each). V shed 6 bases and J shed 5 bases, with 12 bases lying between them. Germline V gene data show CDR1 as DFQATT and CDR2 as SNEGSKA (reference sequence). The CDR3 runs to 12 residues. CDR3 amino acids: CSAPEGRDTQYF. In nucleotides, the CDR3 is TGCAGTGCCCCCGAGGGGAGAGATACGCAGTATTTT.

Concerning this clonotype: A much more abundant neighbour one base away suggests this may be a read error. The gene calls are TRBV14 and TRBJ2-4; 7 positions agree with TRBD1. This CDR3 is built from 15 residues. Germline values: CDR1 SGHDN, CDR2 FVKESK. J gave up 13 bases and V 2 bases, and 14 bases lay outside the gene matches. The CDR3 is CASSQQDRFYNEQYF. CDR3 nucleotide sequence: TGTGCCAGCAGCCAACAGGACAGGTTCTACAATGAGCAGTACTTC.

This clonotype appeared many times. The chain is built from TRBV6-7 and TRBJ2-1; D remains unclear. TRBV6-7 is classed as an ORF, of uncertain function. The CDR3 runs 16 residues. The V end was cut by 4 bases, the J end by 6 bases, with 19 bases between. CDR3 protein: CASSSLEAYLGNEQFF. CDR3 DNA: TGTGCCAGCAGTTCATTAGAAGCTTATCTGGGCAATGAGCAGTTCTTC.

As concerns this clonotype: This sequence is one base from a far larger clone and is likely a read error. J is TRBJ2-3 and V is TRBV5-1, with 7 bases that match TRBD2. The DNA end is a closer match to TRBJ2-1, so the J assignment may be wrong. In germline, CDR1 is SGHRS, CDR2 YFSETQ. The CDR3 contains 13 residues. The CDR3 is CASSGRGSYEQFF. CDR3 DNA: TGCGCCAGCAGCGGGAGGGGATCCTACGAGCAGTTCTTC.

In its sample, this clonotype was seen a few times. The chain has TRBV4-1 and TRBJ2-7; 7 bases are shared with TRBD1. The junction had 6 bases not matched to a gene; V was cut back by 1 base and J by 3 bases. Germline-derived CDR1 and CDR2 are MGHRA and YSYEKL. This CDR3 spans 15 amino acids. CDR3 sequence (DNA): TGCGCCAGCAGCCAAGTCCCCGGGACAGACTACGAGCAGTACTTC. As protein: CASSQVPGTDYEQYF.

This clonotype was counted between two and nine times. V gene TRBV10-3 combines with J gene TRBJ1-5, with 7 bases aligning to TRBD1. The CDR3 loop spans 16 amino acids. The V gene end was trimmed by 6 bases and the J gene end by 0 bases; junction bases not matched to a gene: 8. CDR1 and CDR2 from the germline V gene are ENHRY and SYGVKD. CDR3 loop: CAIRSATGDSNQPQHF. CDR3 coding DNA: TGTGCCATCAGGAGTGCTACAGGGGATAGCAATCAGCCCCAGCATTTT.

This chain connects TRBV18 to TRBJ2-1; no clear D. CDR3 length: 14 amino acids. From germline, CDR1 is KGHSH and CDR2 LQKENI. Deletions cut 2 bases from V and 8 bases from J, with 13 bases between. The CDR3 region is CASSPTSPGDEQFF. The CDR3, as DNA: TGTGCCAGCTCACCAACTTCGCCGGGCGATGAGCAGTTCTTC.

A note on this clonotype: A read error is likely here: a far larger clone is one base away. J is TRBJ1-5 and V is TRBV7-9; no clear D gene. The CDR3 covers 13 residues. Germline V CDR1 and CDR2: SEHNR, FQNEAQ (reference sequence). This CDR3 is CTSSSGSNQPQHF. For the CDR3, the DNA is TGTACCAGCAGCTCCGGTAGCAATCAGCCCCAGCATTTT.

This clonotype was recorded many times. J is TRBJ2-7 and V is TRBV20-1; 8 bases are shared with TRBD2. This CDR3 region has 16 residues. CDR1 is DFQATT, CDR2 SNEGSKA, per germline (reference sequence). The V gene end was trimmed by 0 bases and the J gene end by 0 bases; junction bases not matched to a gene: 7. CDR3 loop: CSARDPASGHSYEQYF. CDR3 nucleotides: TGCAGTGCTAGAGACCCCGCTAGCGGGCACTCCTACGAGCAGTACTTC.